Listed below are T cell receptor beta chains from one sample, sequenced in a study of graft-versus-host responses after intestinal transplantation. Produced via immunoSEQ multiplex PCR; TCRdb's table is partial and in-frame only. Of around 130,000 clones in the sample, around nine tenths were seen once. No antigen has been assigned to these receptors. The sample was unstimulated CD4+ T cells sorted from spleen or lymph node cells, taken before intestinal transplant. These TCRs come from a human donor who received an intestinal transplant. Both conserved end residues are part of each CDR3. D genes are given only for firm matches. Where a row states a size, it is once, few, many or the class of an expanded clone; other rows omit it.

.,TRBV21-1,.,TRBJ2-1,TGTGCCAGCAGCCCCAGAGGTCCAGGGAATGCCTACAATGAGCAGTTCTTC,CASSPRGPGNAYNEQFF
TRBD2,TRBV19,once,TRBJ2-5,TGTGCCAGTAGTCCCCGCCGGAGGGTAGCGGGGTCTACGGTAGGGACCCAGTACTTC,CASSPRRRVAGSTVGTQYF
TRBD1,TRBV5-5,.,TRBJ2-7,TGTGCCAGCAGCCCGAGTGGGCAGGGGGACTACGAGCAGTACTTC,CASSPSGQGDYEQYF
.,TRBV13,.,TRBJ2-3,TGTGCCAGCAGCTTTGGAGATACGCAGTATTTT,CASSFGDTQYF
.,TRBV11-3,.,TRBJ1-1,TGTGCCAGCAGCTTAGATCGTAACACTGAAGCTTTCTTT,CASSLDRNTEAFF
.,TRBV9,.,TRBJ2-5,TGTGCCAGCAGCGCCACCGGGAAAGCGTTCGCCGAGACCCAGTACTTC,CASSATGKAFAETQYF
.,TRBV6-1,once,TRBJ1-5,TGTGCCAGCAGTGATAGGAGTTTTAGCAATCAGCCCCAGCATTTT,CASSDRSFSNQPQHF
.,TRBV2,.,TRBJ1-6,TGTGCCAGCAGTTCGGACAGAATAAATTCACCCCTCCACTTT,CASSSDRINSPLHF
.,TRBV5-1,.,TRBJ2-1,TGCGCCAGCAGTCTAACCGGTGGGGACAATGAGCAGTTCTTC,CASSLTGGDNEQFF
TRBD2,TRBV7-2,.,TRBJ2-5,TGTGCCAGCAGCCCACACCGTCTAGCGGGGGGCCTGGGGGAGACCCAGTACTTC,CASSPHRLAGGLGETQYF